This T cell receptor (beta chain) is drawn from a study of blood T cell repertoires in COVID-19. Overall study: Collection of acute and convalescent COVID-19 samples took place in the United States, Italy and Spain.

This table comes from immunoSEQ multiplex PCR, and its TCRdb copy is limited to in-frame clones, with some not included. The sample carries 140,000 to 150,000 clones, approximately 87% recorded once. Turning to this clone: The junction and the germline gene differ at one end; a read error may be behind it.

Sequencing was carried out using peripheral blood. The receptor was isolated from a woman aged 45-59 years with active or convalescent COVID-19.

The CDR3 protein is CSAPTNEQVAF. The CDR3 nucleotides are TGCAGTGCTCCTACCAACGAACAGGTAGCTTTT. The chain links TRBV20-1 to TRBJ1-4; possibly TRBD1 for D (5 bases). Germline V gene lookup returns CDR1 DFQATT and CDR2 SNEGSKA (reference sequence). The CDR3 has 11 amino acids.